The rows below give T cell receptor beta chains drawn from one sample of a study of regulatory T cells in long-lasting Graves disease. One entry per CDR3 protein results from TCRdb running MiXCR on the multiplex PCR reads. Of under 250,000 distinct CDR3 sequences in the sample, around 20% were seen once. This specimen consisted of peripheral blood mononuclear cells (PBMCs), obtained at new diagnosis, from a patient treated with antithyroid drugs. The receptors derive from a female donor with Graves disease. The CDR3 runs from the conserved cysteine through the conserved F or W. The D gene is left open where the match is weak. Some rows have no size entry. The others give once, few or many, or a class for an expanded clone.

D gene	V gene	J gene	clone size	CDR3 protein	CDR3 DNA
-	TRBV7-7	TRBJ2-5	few	CATQLGETQYF	TGTGCCACCCAACTAGGGGAGACCCAGTACTTC
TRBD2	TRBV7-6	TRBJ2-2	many	CASSHPGGLGTGELFF	TGTGCCAGCAGCCACCCGGGGGGATTAGGGACCGGGGAGCTGTTTTTT
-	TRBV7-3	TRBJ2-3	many	CASSLFNEDTQYF	TGTGCCAGCAGCTTATTTAACGAAGATACGCAGTATTTT
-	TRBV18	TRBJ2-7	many	CASSPSQNSYEQYF	TGTGCCAGCTCACCGAGTCAGAACTCCTACGAGCAGTACTTC
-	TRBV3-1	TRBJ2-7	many	CASSQDLRMGEQYF	TGTGCCAGCAGCCAGGATTTACGGATGGGTGAGCAGTACTTC
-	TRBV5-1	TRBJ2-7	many	CASSLDRANEQYF	TGCGCCAGCAGCTTGGACAGGGCTAACGAGCAGTACTTC
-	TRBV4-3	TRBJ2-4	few	CASSQSGGDAKNIQYF	TGCGCCAGCAGCCAATCAGGGGGGGATGCCAAAAACATTCAGTACTTC
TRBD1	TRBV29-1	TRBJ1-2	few	CSVDSQGGGYTF	TGCAGCGTTGATAGTCAGGGGGGTGGCTACACCTTC
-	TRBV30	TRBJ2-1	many	CAWCPPGASSYNEQFF	TGTGCCTGGTGCCCTCCGGGGGCTAGCTCCTACAATGAGCAGTTCTTC
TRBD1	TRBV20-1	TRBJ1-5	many	CSASPDRGEYPQHF	TGCAGTGCTAGCCCCGACAGGGGTGAATACCCCCAGCATTTT
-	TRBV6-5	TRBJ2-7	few	CANGYSMGASYEQYF	TGTGCCAACGGTTACTCGATGGGAGCCTCCTACGAGCAGTACTTC
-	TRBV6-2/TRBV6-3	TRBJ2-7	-	CASSYSGQGTIYEQYF	TGTGCCAGCAGTTACTCGGGGCAGGGCACCATCTACGAGCAGTACTTC
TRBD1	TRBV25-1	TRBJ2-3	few	CASSALRQGTHIRTDTQYF	TGTGCCAGCAGTGCTCTAAGACAGGGGACCCATATTCGCACAGATACGCAGTATTTT
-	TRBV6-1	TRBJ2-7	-	CASRELGGYEQYF	TGTGCCAGCAGGGAACTGGGTGGTTACGAGCAGTACTTC
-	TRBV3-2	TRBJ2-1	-	CASRRDRGSNNEQFF	TGTGCCAGCAGGCGTGACAGGGGGTCCAACAATGAGCAGTTCTTC
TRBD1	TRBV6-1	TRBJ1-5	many	CASSPLDRYSNQPQHF	TGTGCCAGCAGTCCCCTGGACAGGTATAGCAATCAGCCCCAGCATTTT
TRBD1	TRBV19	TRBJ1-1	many	CASRGETGHTEAFF	TGTGCCAGTAGGGGAGAGACAGGGCACACTGAAGCTTTCTTT
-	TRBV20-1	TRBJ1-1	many	CSAIPGHASTEAFF	TGCAGTGCCATCCCAGGACACGCGTCTACTGAAGCTTTCTTT
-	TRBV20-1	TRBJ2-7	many	CSAREGIDFSYEQYF	TGCAGTGCTAGAGAGGGGATCGATTTCTCCTACGAGCAGTACTTC
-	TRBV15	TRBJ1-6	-	CATSRDNSPLHF	TGTGCCACCAGCAGAGATAATTCACCCCTCCACTTT